A selection of T cell receptor beta chains follows, all from one sample in a study of monozygotic twins with inflammatory bowel disease. TCRdb reprocessed the 5' RACE reads, with one entry per CDR3 protein and no DNA. This sample's table reports roughly 330,000 distinct CDR3 sequences. Sequenced: blood. These receptors originate from a human donor with ulcerative colitis or Crohn's disease, or a healthy co-twin of an affected twin (not recorded which). The CDR3 runs from the conserved cysteine through the conserved F or W.

v_gene	j_gene	CDR3aa
TRBV5-1	TRBJ2-1	CASSGPGSNEQFF
TRBV30	TRBJ1-5	CAWSVAWGSNQPQHF
TRBV2	TRBJ1-2	CASSESGVYGYTF
TRBV5-4	TRBJ2-1	CASSPGTRYNEWQFF
TRBV5-1	TRBJ2-2	CASSLGRGTANTGELFF
TRBV5-5	TRBJ2-1	CASSLVLNEQFF
TRBV7-9	TRBJ2-1	CASSLGAGEQFF
TRBV20-1	TRBJ2-2	CSAREGGRATGELFF
TRBV5-1	TRBJ1-6	CASSLGTHSSYNSPLHF
TRBV4-1	TRBJ2-1	CASTLSGGASLEQFF
TRBV15	TRBJ1-5	CATSRRTGNSNQPQHF
TRBV5-1	TRBJ2-3	CASSQAQGPSTDTQYF
TRBV20-1	TRBJ1-5	CSARDRGTVGNQPQHF
TRBV20-1	TRBJ2-2	CSAINPGQGGTGELFF
TRBV12-3/TRBV12-4	TRBJ1-1	CASQGSWAAEAFF
TRBV11-2	TRBJ1-2	CASSLGRRTENNYGYTF
TRBV6-6	TRBJ2-1	CASSYGDWKNEQFF
TRBV20-1	TRBJ2-7	CSAQTGYEQYF
TRBV2	TRBJ1-5	CASGRDSNQPQHF
TRBV20-1	TRBJ1-6	CSARPGPNNSPLHF